This T cell receptor (beta chain) was captured by sequencing in a study of cytomegalovirus exposure and HLA in healthy donors (dated by TCRdb to the late 2010s). Regarding the complete study: An earlier analysis of under 600 of the donors reported approximately 270 Gb of sequence data and about 100 million unique TCR beta sequences from roughly 200 million T cells. An earlier analysis of roughly 600 of the donors used high-throughput TCR beta sequencing to judge whether each TCR beta V gene segment behaved as functional or pseudogenic. The study profiled the T cell repertoires of around 700 subjects by immunosequencing and related them to cytomegalovirus serostatus. In addition to the first cohort of around 670 subjects, a separate validation cohort of 120 different subjects was used. Every discovery cohort repertoire had been produced on one sequencing platform. Approximately 310 gigabases of sequencing data and around 90 million unique TCR sequences made up an early release that covered 500 to 700 HLA-typed donors. Typing coverage varied by locus: roughly 620-640 donors for A, B, C, DRB1 and DQB1; approximately 500 for DQA1; nearly 610 for DPA1; roughly 450 for DPB1. Among around 400 genotyped donors of the cohort, an average of roughly 240,000 unique TCR beta nucleotide sequences were sequenced per donor, about a sixth of them non-productive. In the later analysis, no new phenotypic data were used to find candidate immune exposures; instead, reliance was placed on TCR beta sequences and their occurrence across donors. To study patterns of TCR occurrence, a later analysis re-analyzed previously published TCR beta repertoires from just over 650 donors and added high-resolution HLA genotyping. In a later genetic analysis, genome-wide SNP genotypes for about three fifths of the 666 donors were used, and that subset was treated as a discovery cohort. HLA typing covered class I and class II loci at four-digit resolution. Donor age, sex, ethnicity and CMV serostatus were compiled together with the repertoire data. The study combined high-throughput TCR immunosequencing, statistical association of individual TCRs with disease status, and machine learning to predict cytomegalovirus infection status. Of the roughly 400 genotyped donors, approximately 80% were placed in the genetic ancestry cluster associated with self-reported Caucasian donors. Because of strong linkage in the cohort, roughly five DR-DQ haplotypes were treated as single units for association and clustering. The study was designed to test whether signatures of past pathogen exposure could be identified by cataloging public T cell receptors.

Results and caveats for the whole study, not just this receptor: In a later analysis, HLA-associated TCR beta chains showed more clonal expansion and lower generation probabilities than non-associated chains that were equally common. A total of 164 TCR beta chains were listed by the study as associated with cytomegalovirus. In vitro tests confirmed that a few of the cytomegalovirus-associated TCR beta chains recognize cytomegalovirus antigens. Correlated functional status among segregating V segments might be attributable to linkage disequilibrium, but an unknown experimental factor could not be ruled out. According to the authors, the approach could potentially be generalized to other disease states and immunological phenotypes. Presence/absence analyses assumed roughly uniform sequencing depth across donors, an assumption that may not hold. In a later analysis, TCR association rates were found to vary across HLA loci, with the most associated TCRs seen for DRB1 alleles and the fewest for HLA-C alleles. When HLA alleles, especially DR and DQ, strongly co-occurred, TCR associations were difficult to assign to individual alleles. In a later analysis, several top co-occurrence clusters were reported to appear linked to parvovirus B19, influenza, CMV and Epstein-Barr virus. Compared with the roughly 700-donor mean, donors in an Asian-associated ancestry cluster had fewer N-insertions in productive TCRs, according to a later genetic analysis. The earlier analysis of a few hundred of the donors excluded 15 to 20 rarely observed V segments, including chromosome 9 orphons, because counts were too low. Most TCR sequences were observed very rarely across donors, whereas some public TCRs were present in many individuals. In this cohort, only TCR beta chains were sequenced, and detectable features were limited by the absence of alpha or paired-chain data. At a false discovery rate of 0.05, a later analysis linked about 16,000 TCR beta sequences to specific HLA alleles. Some IMGT-functional V segments, including TRBV6-2 and TRBV6-3, could not be told apart with the 87-base-pair reads, so those segments were excluded. A further reported finding was that TCR beta sequences accurately predicted the HLA-A and HLA-B alleles for most subjects in the first cohort. A cluster of highly shared sequence variants was judged likely to represent a technical artifact of the sequencing pipeline. Because HLA typing was unavailable for some donors at each locus, only the typed subset was used in association tests. The classifier was reported to diagnose cytomegalovirus status with high specificity and sensitivity in both the original cohort and the validation cohort. In an earlier analysis of 500 to 650 of the donors, most TCR beta V segments appeared in productive rearrangements about 87% or about 30% of the time, broadly matching IMGT annotations. In a later analysis, most CMV-associated TCR beta chains were found to appear HLA-restricted, with HLA associations seemingly driven largely by CMV exposure. For the cohort, immune exposure information was limited to CMV serostatus. A later genetic analysis associated a missense DCLRE1C variant with V-gene and J-gene trimming of TCR beta chains, and an independent cohort replicated the association.

For this chain, trimming is 5 bases at the V end and 1 base at the J end, and the number of junction bases without a gene match is 15. The CDR3 covers 19 residues, taking in both the cysteine and the phenylalanine. CDR3 DNA is the only sequence kept; it has 57 bases, read in frame from the first base. Sequences SEHNR (CDR1) and FQNEAQ (CDR2) are obtained from the germline V gene (reference sequence). There are a few counts of this clone. Its antigen is currently not known. No base quality values were provided; no much bigger clone lies one nucleotide off. Receptor amplification or capture employed the immunoSEQ multiplex PCR assay. For the multiplex PCR, a mixture combining 60 forward primers for TCR Vbeta segments and 13 reverse primers for TCR Jbeta segments was used. The CDR3 region of rearranged TCR beta genes was amplified from genomic DNA with a multiplex PCR assay. Amplified TCR beta libraries were sequenced as 87-base-pair reads on the Illumina HiSeq System. Concerning the study's data processing: Across the 500 to 850 repertoires, a later analysis counted roughly 84 million unique TCR beta chains, roughly 11 million of which were shared by at least two donors. A nearest-neighbor algorithm error-corrected the raw reads and collapsed the reads into unique sequences, merging closely related sequences to remove PCR and sequencing errors. V, D and J gene segments were assigned by aligning CDR3 sequences to IMGT reference sequences. For a sequence to be retained, a match of at least six nucleotides was required to both a V gene segment and a J gene segment. Rearrangements were called productive when the CDR3 lacked stop codons and stayed in frame with V and J; all others were non-productive. Following IMGT convention, CDR3 was defined as the stretch from the second conserved V-encoded cysteine up to the conserved J-encoded phenylalanine. Sequences without an unambiguous match to a single V gene segment were excluded from the earlier analysis of about 600 of the donors. An earlier analysis of fewer than 650 of the donors classified V segments as functional when productive rearrangements were above 56.7% and as segregating when the standard deviation between donors was above 5%. A statistical classification framework was built for diagnosing cytomegalovirus status from the catalog of TCR beta chain sequences. In a later analysis, V and J genes were assigned by comparing TCR nucleotide sequences against IMGT/GENE-DB human TR gene sequences. Using the TCRdist pipeline, a later analysis assigned CDR3 sequences along with most-parsimonious VDJ recombination scenarios. A later analysis defined each TCR beta chain by its CDR3 amino acid sequence plus V-gene family, and excluded reads lacking a unique V-gene family. As a way to deal with suspected cross-contamination and a sequencing artifact, a later analysis dropped 450 to 600 nucleotide sequences that were highly shared and had low generation probability. In a later analysis, a clonal expansion index was calculated for each public chain from normalized within-repertoire ranks of inferred template counts. Generation probabilities in a later analysis came from a VDJ recombination model fitted to out-of-frame rearrangements, and those results were checked against IGoR. Hypergeometric tests were used in a later analysis to score TCR-TCR, TCR-HLA and TCR-CMV co-occurrence, with a repertoire-size bias correction applied to the TCR pairs. False discovery rates were estimated in a later analysis by permuting HLA or CMV assignments 20 times. In a later analysis, co-occurring TCRs were grouped with DBSCAN, and TCRdist sequence similarity was added when clustering was performed within HLA-allele-positive subsets. For co-occurrence clustering, repertoires with fewer than 30,000 or more than 120,000 public chains were excluded, along with roughly 5 repertoires with anomalous nucleotide sharing. The immuneACCESS repertoire file appears here via TCRdb, limited to in-frame rearrangements. These files lack a portion of the clones; in checked studies, under half of the deficit traces to unresolved V genes, and the cause of the others is not known. D and trimming come from the DNA, and the V and J calls and clone size come from that table. Counted in this sample were 35,000 to 50,000 clones; roughly 80% of them appeared once. 2.5% to 3% of the sample is held by the ten biggest clonotypes.

The cohort comprised several hundred healthy bone marrow donors. All cohort members were sampled while nominally healthy, although unrecorded immune exposures were likely present. The donor tested CMV seronegative, placing the donor among the roughly 400 seronegative members of the cohort. A peripheral blood sample was provided by each donor, and peripheral blood mononuclear cells were used for TCR beta sequencing. Genomic DNA extraction from the blood cell samples was performed with the Qiagen DNeasy Blood Extraction Kit. In this chain, TRBV7-9 is recombined with TRBJ2-7, with TRBD2 matching 12 junction bases. This sequence originates from a man aged 45-65 years in good health and CMV-seronegative. Input material: PBMCs. The bases are TGTGCCAGCAGCCCAGCGGCTAGCGGGAGGGGAGGTTTATCCTACGAGCAGTACTTC. Its protein reads: CASSPAASGRGGLSYEQYF.